In its sample, the clone carrying this T cell receptor beta chain was seen a few times. The germline V and J ends were trimmed by 0 bases and 2 bases, with 7 bases remaining between them. This CDR3 region has 14 residues. Germline CDR1 is SGHRS and CDR2 is YFSETQ. Naive, central memory, regulatory and stem cell-like memory cells within the CD4+ compartment were sorted using CD45RO/CCR7/CD25/CD127/CD95/CD27. This record belongs to a study of beta chain features in type 1 diabetes. cDNA synthesis used the whole RNA isolate, giving expressed TCRB sequences. Profiling relied on immunoSEQ multiplex PCR, and the TCRdb table lists in-frame clones only, not all of them. This sample has 900,000 or so clones, with under 20% found just once.

The sequence was collected from a woman younger than 30 in good health. The genes are TRBV5-1 and TRBJ2-3; no definite D call. Sequencing used naive CD4+ T cells from blood. CDR3 coding DNA: TGCGCCAGCAGCTTGGGGTCCGACACAGATACGCAGTATTTT. This gives the protein CASSLGSDTDTQYF. The full variable domain, rest sourced from reference TRBV5-1 and TRBJ2-3, is KAGVTQTPRYLIKTRGQQVTLSCSPISGHRSVSWYQQTPGQGLQFLFEYFSETQRNKGNFPGRFSGRQFSNSRSEMNVSTLELGDSALYLCASSLGSDTDTQYFGPGTRLTVL.